These 27 T cell receptor beta chains came from one sample sequenced in a study of cytomegalovirus exposure and HLA in healthy donors. PCR involved 60 Vbeta and 13 Jbeta primers. Profiled with immunoSEQ multiplex PCR; TCRdb holds only in-frame clones, not every one. The table includes over 85,000 clones, 65% to 75% detected once. Input material: PBMCs. The receptor source for this set is a man between 25 and 39 years old in good health and CMV-seronegative.

The genes are TRBV14 and TRBJ2-1, with TRBD2 matching over 8 bases. Germline V gives CDR1 SGHDN, CDR2 FVKESK. The CDR3 has 19 residues. V lost 0 bases, J lost 3 bases, and 13 bases stayed unmatched. The CDR3 here is CASSQDEREFAQDYNEQFF. The CDR3 DNA reads TGTGCCAGCAGCCAAGACGAGCGGGAGTTCGCCCAGGACTACAATGAGCAGTTCTTC.

This CDR3 is CASSGQTNTEAFF. In nucleotides, the CDR3 is TGTGCCAGCAGCGGACAGACGAACACTGAAGCTTTCTTT. This chain connects TRBV2 to TRBJ1-1, with TRBD1 as a possible D gene (6 bases). V shed 6 bases and J shed 1 base, with 9 bases lying between them. This CDR3 contains 13 residues. Germline V gene sequence: CDR1 SNHLY, CDR2 FYNNEI.

The V call is TRBV4-1, the J call TRBJ2-1; D gene unclear. The V end was cut by 1 base, the J end by 10 bases, with 14 bases between. Germline V gives CDR1 MGHRA, CDR2 YSYEKL. The CDR3 runs 14 residues. CDR3 coding DNA: TGCGCCAGCAGCCAAGGTCAGATTACAATCGAGCAGTTCTTC. This sequence encodes CASSQGQITIEQFF.

The chain couples TRBV7-2 to TRBJ2-7; 9 bases match TRBD1. The CDR3 sequence is 15 residues long. CDR1 is SGHTA, CDR2 FQGNSA, per germline. J gave up 7 bases and V 1 base, and 8 bases lay outside the gene matches. The CDR3, as DNA: TGTGCCAGCAGCTTAGAGACAGGGGGTGGGAGTGAGCAGTACTTC. Protein product: CASSLETGGGSEQYF.

In this sample, this clone turned up a few times. This sequence joins TRBV5-1 and TRBJ1-2; a possible D gene is TRBD1 (6 bases). The V gene lost 0 bases and the J gene lost 3 bases, with 15 bases spanning the gap. This CDR3 spans 16 amino acids. CDR1 and CDR2 (germline): SGHRS, YFSETQ. The CDR3 DNA sequence: TGCGCCAGCAGCTTGGAGGTGGGAGAGGGGGACTATGGCTACACCTTC. This translates into CASSLEVGEGDYGYTF.

The chain combines TRBV5-1 with TRBJ2-7, with D possibly being TRBD1 (6 bases). Germline V lookup: CDR1 SGHRS, CDR2 YFSETQ. The CDR3 loop spans 14 amino acids. Trimming left V 1 base short and J 2 bases short, with 10 bases between. The CDR3 coding sequence is TGCGCCAGCAGCTTGCAGGGGCCCACCTACGAGCAGTACTTC. This codes for CASSLQGPTYEQYF. Drawing the rest from reference TRBV5-1 and TRBJ2-7, the complete variable domain is KAGVTQTPRYLIKTRGQQVTLSCSPISGHRSVSWYQQTPGQGLQFLFEYFSETQRNKGNFPGRFSGRQFSNSRSEMNVSTLELGDSALYLCASSLQGPTYEQYFGPGTRLTVT.

This chain links TRBV6-6 with TRBJ2-2; TRBD1 matches 7 bases. CDR1 and CDR2 from the germline V gene are MNHNY and SVGAGI (reference sequence). This CDR3 has 14 residues. With 6 bases clipped from V and 6 bases from J, the junction kept 7 bases outside the gene matches. The CDR3: CASSGTVRAGELFF. As DNA, the CDR3 is TGTGCCAGCAGCGGGACAGTGAGGGCCGGGGAGCTGTTTTTT.

V and J are TRBV6-5 and TRBJ1-1; D is ambiguous. CDR3 length: 16 amino acids. Trimming removed 0 bases at V and 4 bases at J, with 15 bases between. CDR1 MNHEY and CDR2 SVGAGI come from the germline V gene. The CDR3 sequence is CASSYSIGGRGTEAFF. In DNA form, the CDR3 reads TGTGCCAGCAGTTACTCGATCGGAGGGAGAGGCACTGAAGCTTTCTTT.

The V call is TRBV29-1, the J call TRBJ2-3, with 9 bases identical to TRBD1. The V gene end was trimmed by 4 bases and the J gene end by 6 bases; junction bases not matched to a gene: 5. The CDR3 spans 13 residues. Germline V gene data show CDR1 as SQVTM and CDR2 as ANQGSEA. The CDR3 DNA is TGCAGCGTTGGGACAGGGGAGAGGGATACGCAGTATTTT. Its protein is CSVGTGERDTQYF.

This clone was found a few times. V is TRBV5-1 and J is TRBJ1-1, with D possibly being TRBD1 (6 bases). CDR1 and CDR2 from the germline V gene are SGHRS and YFSETQ. There are 15 residues in the CDR3. V was cut by 6 bases and J by 8 bases, with 23 bases left in between. CDR3 sequence: CASTGGTRGTMEAFF. CDR3 DNA sequence: TGCGCCAGCACGGGCGGCACCAGGGGAACGATGGAAGCTTTCTTT. The full variable domain, its missing parts supplied by reference TRBV5-1 and TRBJ1-1, is KAGVTQTPRYLIKTRGQQVTLSCSPISGHRSVSWYQQTPGQGLQFLFEYFSETQRNKGNFPGRFSGRQFSNSRSEMNVSTLELGDSALYLCASTGGTRGTMEAFFGQGTRLTVV.

The chain is built from TRBV7-9 and TRBJ1-2; D gene uncertain. The CDR3 runs to 12 residues. With 3 bases removed from V and 4 bases from J, the gap between germline ends came to 6 bases. CDR1 and CDR2 (germline): SEHNR, FQNEAQ (reference sequence). CDR3 nucleotides: TGTGCCAGCAGCTTGAGGGCCTATGGCTACACCTTC. The encoded protein is CASSLRAYGYTF. The full variable domain, its missing parts supplied by reference TRBV7-9 and TRBJ1-2, is DTGVSQNPRHKITKRGQNVTFRCDPISEHNRLYWYRQTLGQGPEFLTYFQNEAQLEKSRLLSDRFSAERPKGSFSTLEIQRTEQGDSAMYLCASSLRAYGYTFGSGTRLTVV.

V usage is TRBV7-8 and J usage is TRBJ1-4; D uncertain. This CDR3 has 15 residues. With 3 bases removed from V and 3 bases from J, the gap between germline ends came to 11 bases. CDR1 and CDR2 (germline): SGHVS, FQNEAQ. The CDR3 sequence is CASSLQELANEKLFF. The CDR3, as DNA: TGTGCCAGCAGCTTGCAGGAATTGGCTAATGAAAAACTGTTTTTT.

The chain has TRBV12-5 and TRBJ1-1, with TRBD1 matching over 7 bases. J gave up 2 bases and V 5 bases, and 5 bases lay outside the gene matches. Looked up from germline, CDR1 is LGHNT and CDR2 is FRNRAP. CDR3 length equals 14 residues. CDR3 bases: TGTGCTAGTGGTACCGGGACAGCTAACACTGAAGCTTTCTTT. This translates into CASGTGTANTEAFF.

With regard to this clone: At one end, the junction sequence differs from germline, possibly due to a read error. The V call is TRBV5-1, the J call TRBJ2-7; the D gene is possibly TRBD2 (5 bases). The CDR3 is 15 residues long. Germline CDR1 reads SGHRS; CDR2 reads YFSETQ. The CDR3 loop reads CPSSFTGSGSYEQYF. CDR3 DNA sequence: TGCCCCAGCAGCTTTACGGGGAGCGGCTCCTACGAGCAGTACTTC.

The J gene is TRBJ2-1, the V gene TRBV11-2; D possibly corresponds to TRBD2 (9 bases). Germline V gene lookup returns CDR1 SGHAT and CDR2 FQNNGV. The V gene lost 7 bases and the J gene lost 9 bases, with 22 bases spanning the gap. This CDR3 is built from 15 residues. Here the CDR3 reads CASTGGGGAVSEQFF. In DNA, the CDR3 is TGTGCCAGCACAGGGGGCGGGGGGGCCGTTAGTGAGCAGTTCTTC.

The CDR3 region is CASSISGQSYEQYF. In nucleotides, the CDR3 is TGTGCCAGTAGTATATCGGGACAGTCCTACGAGCAGTACTTC. The V call is TRBV19, the J call TRBJ2-7, with 7 bases lining up with TRBD1. V shed 2 bases, J shed 1 base, and the junction held 2 bases outside the gene matches. The CDR3 loop spans 14 amino acids. Germline V gene lookup returns CDR1 LNHDA and CDR2 SQIVND (reference sequence).

Concerning this clone itself: Lacking the conserved final phenylalanine or tryptophan, this CDR3 likely reflects a read error. The chain joins TRBV30 to TRBJ1-2, with D possibly matching TRBD1 (6 bases). CDR3 size: 13 residues. In germline, CDR1 is GTSNPN, CDR2 SVGIG (reference sequence). V shed 0 bases and J shed 8 bases, with 13 bases lying between them. The CDR3 spells CAWSVSGGGGYTL. CDR3 DNA: TGTGCCTGGAGTGTATCAGGAGGGGGGGGCTACACCCTC.

This clone was detected only a few times. V and J are TRBV4-3 and TRBJ1-5; D remains unclear. The CDR3 sequence is 13 residues long. Germline CDR1 is LGHNA and CDR2 is YSLEER. The V end lost 4 bases, the J end lost 6 bases, and 10 bases lay between the germline ends. This CDR3 reads CASSPLGSQPQHF. For the CDR3, the DNA is TGCGCCAGCAGCCCATTAGGGAGTCAGCCCCAGCATTTT.

The chain recombines TRBV7-9 with TRBJ2-2, with D possibly TRBD1 on 6 matching bases. The germline V gene encodes CDR1 SEHNR and CDR2 FQNEAQ (reference sequence). The ends were cut back, 1 base at V and 7 bases at J, with 13 bases in the middle. This CDR3 contains 15 residues. In nucleotides, the CDR3 is TGTGCCAGCAGCTTAGGACAGGCGAGCGGCGGGGAGCTGTTTTTT. This gives the protein CASSLGQASGGELFF.

The count of this clone is one. This rearrangement joins TRBV5-8 to TRBJ1-6; D may be TRBD1 (5 bases). V dropped 4 bases and J dropped 0 bases, with 20 bases sitting between them. CDR1 SGHTS and CDR2 YDEGEE come from the germline V gene. The CDR3 consists of 19 residues. The CDR3 is CASSLAMGLFGSYNSPLHF. The DNA for the CDR3 is TGTGCCAGCAGCCTAGCGATGGGACTTTTCGGCTCCTATAATTCACCCCTCCACTTT.

The chain combines TRBV5-1 with TRBJ2-5; D not certain. Germline assignment: CDR1 SGHRS and CDR2 YFSETQ. Trimming removed 4 bases from V and 2 bases from J, with 9 bases in between. The CDR3 has 13 residues. CDR3 amino acids: CASSLRAQETQYF. CDR3 sequence (DNA): TGCGCCAGCAGCCTTAGAGCTCAAGAGACCCAGTACTTC. Variable domain in full (rest from reference TRBV5-1 and TRBJ2-5): KAGVTQTPRYLIKTRGQQVTLSCSPISGHRSVSWYQQTPGQGLQFLFEYFSETQRNKGNFPGRFSGRQFSNSRSEMNVSTLELGDSALYLCASSLRAQETQYFGPGTRLLVL.

The V gene is TRBV19, the J gene TRBJ2-1; D possibly corresponds to TRBD2 (5 bases). V lost 7 bases and J 0 bases, leaving 13 bases between the germline ends. Germline loops: CDR1 LNHDA, CDR2 SQIVND (reference sequence). The CDR3 has 15 residues. The CDR3, as DNA: TGTGCCAGTAACATAGCGCGGAGCTCCTACAATGAGCAGTTCTTC. Its protein product is CASNIARSSYNEQFF.

The chain joins TRBV9 to TRBJ2-1; 9 bases match TRBD2. V was clipped by 0 bases and J by 4 bases; unmatched bases: 29. Germline values: CDR1 SGDLS, CDR2 YYNGEE. The CDR3 length is 24 residues. Written as DNA, the CDR3 is TGTGCCAGCAGCGTAGATTCGAGACAGTGGACTTTATCCCCAAGCGGGAGGACGTACAATGAGCAGTTCTTC. It translates to CASSVDSRQWTLSPSGRTYNEQFF.

The V gene is TRBV9, the J gene TRBJ2-1; no clear D gene. Trimming took 0 bases from V and 10 from J, leaving 5 bases between them. The CDR3 covers 11 residues. Germline CDR1 is SGDLS and CDR2 is YYNGEE. The CDR3 loop reads CASSVGAEQFF. CDR3 DNA: TGTGCCAGCAGCGTAGGAGCAGAGCAGTTCTTC. The variable domain in full, completed from reference TRBV9 and TRBJ2-1, reads DSGVTQTPKHLITATGQRVTLRCSPRSGDLSVYWYQQSLDQGLQFLIQYYNGEERAKGNILERFSAQQFPDLHSELNLSSLELGDSALYFCASSVGAEQFFGPGTRLTVL.

The chain has TRBV4-2 and TRBJ2-7; 7 positions match TRBD2. J was trimmed by 0 bases and V by 5 bases; bases with no gene match: 1. Germline CDR1 LGHNA, CDR2 YNFKEQ. The CDR3 is 13 amino acids. The CDR3 nucleotides are TGTGCCAGCAGCGAGCGGGGCTCCTACGAGCAGTACTTC. It translates to CASSERGSYEQYF.

This clone was recorded a few times. CDR3 loop: CATIGTSGVNTGELFF. The CDR3 nucleotides read TGTGCCACCATCGGGACTAGCGGGGTGAACACCGGGGAGCTGTTTTTT. The V gene is TRBV10-3, the J gene TRBJ2-2, with TRBD2 matching over 13 bases. Trimming took 10 bases from V and 1 from J; bases not matched to a gene: 6. The CDR3 totals 16 residues. The germline CDR1 and CDR2 sequences are ENHRY and SYGVKD.

There are a few counts of this clone. V gene TRBV28 combines with J gene TRBJ1-2; the match to TRBD1 covers 9 bases. The J segment lost 7 bases and the V segment lost 6 bases, leaving 6 bases of the junction unmatched. Germline V gene data show CDR1 as MDHEN and CDR2 as SYDVKM. This CDR3 spans 13 amino acids. CDR3 in DNA: TGTGCCAGCAGCAGGGACAGGGTCGCTGGCTACACCTTC. Translating it yields CASSRDRVAGYTF.